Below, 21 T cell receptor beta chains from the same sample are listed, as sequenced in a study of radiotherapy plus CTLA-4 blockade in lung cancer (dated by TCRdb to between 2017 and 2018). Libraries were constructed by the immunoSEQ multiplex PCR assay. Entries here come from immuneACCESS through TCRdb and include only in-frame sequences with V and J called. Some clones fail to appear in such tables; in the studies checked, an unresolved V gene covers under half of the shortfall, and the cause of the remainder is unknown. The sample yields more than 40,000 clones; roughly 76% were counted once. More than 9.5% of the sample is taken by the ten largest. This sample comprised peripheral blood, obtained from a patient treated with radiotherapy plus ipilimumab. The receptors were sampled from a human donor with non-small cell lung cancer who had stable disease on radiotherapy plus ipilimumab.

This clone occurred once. Written as DNA, the CDR3 is TGTGCCTGGAGTGTAGTGGGGCGCATGAACACTGAAGCTTTCTTT. Residues: CAWSVVGRMNTEAFF. The rearrangement uses TRBV30 and TRBJ1-1, with a weak D call TRBD1 (5 bases). Looked up from germline, CDR1 is GTSNPN and CDR2 is SVGIG (reference sequence). The CDR3 length is 15 residues. The V and J ends lost 0 bases and 0 bases respectively, with 11 bases between them.

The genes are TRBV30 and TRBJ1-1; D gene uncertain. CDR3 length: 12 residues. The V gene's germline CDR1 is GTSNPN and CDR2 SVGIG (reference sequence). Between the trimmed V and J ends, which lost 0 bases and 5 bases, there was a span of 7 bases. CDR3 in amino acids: CAWSVKGTEAFF. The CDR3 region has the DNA TGTGCCTGGAGTGTGAAAGGGACTGAAGCTTTCTTT.

CDR3 loop: CASSRSGKNQPQHF. The DNA for the CDR3 is TGCGCCAGCAGTAGATCAGGAAAAAATCAGCCCCAGCATTTT. The rearrangement uses TRBV10-2 and TRBJ1-5; the D is unclear. V lost 5 bases to trimming and J lost 4 bases, with 12 bases between them. Germline CDR1 reads WSHSY; CDR2 reads SAAADI. This CDR3 has 14 residues.

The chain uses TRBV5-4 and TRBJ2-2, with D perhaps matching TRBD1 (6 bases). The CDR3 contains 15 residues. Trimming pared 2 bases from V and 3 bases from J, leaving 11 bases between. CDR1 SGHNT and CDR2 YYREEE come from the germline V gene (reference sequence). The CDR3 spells CASSLAGVDTGELFF. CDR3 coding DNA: TGTGCCAGCAGCTTAGCAGGGGTGGACACCGGGGAGCTGTTTTTT.

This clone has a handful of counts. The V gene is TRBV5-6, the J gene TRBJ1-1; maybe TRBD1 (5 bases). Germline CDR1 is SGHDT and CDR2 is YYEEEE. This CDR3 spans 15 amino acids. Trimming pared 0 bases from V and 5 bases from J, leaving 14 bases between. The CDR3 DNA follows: TGTGCCAGCAGCTTGGTATCAGGGAGTGGGACTGAAGCTTTCTTT. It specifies CASSLVSGSGTEAFF.

The CDR3 reads CASSRDRGTEAFF. Here the CDR3 DNA reads TGCGCCAGCAGCCGGGACAGGGGCACTGAAGCTTTCTTT. The chain combines TRBV4-3 with TRBJ1-1; 10 bases are a match to TRBD1. CDR1 and CDR2 (germline): LGHNA, YSLEER. Trimming at V came to 4 bases and at J to 4 bases, leaving 0 bases not matched to a gene. The CDR3 contains 13 residues.

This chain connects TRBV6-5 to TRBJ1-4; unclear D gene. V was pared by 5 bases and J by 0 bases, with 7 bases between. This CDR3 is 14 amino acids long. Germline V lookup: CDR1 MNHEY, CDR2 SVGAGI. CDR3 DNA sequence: TGTGCCAGCAGTAAAGGCGCAACTAATGAAAAACTGTTTTTT. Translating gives CASSKGATNEKLFF.

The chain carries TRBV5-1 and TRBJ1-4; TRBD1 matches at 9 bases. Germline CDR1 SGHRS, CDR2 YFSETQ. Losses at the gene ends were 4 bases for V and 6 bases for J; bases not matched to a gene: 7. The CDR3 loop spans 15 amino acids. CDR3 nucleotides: TGCGCCAGCAGCGTAGGGACAGGGATGGATGAAAAACTGTTTTTT. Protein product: CASSVGTGMDEKLFF.

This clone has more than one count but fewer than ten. CDR3 in DNA: TGTGCCACCCAATCCAAAACAGTTGAAGCTTTCTTT. It codes for CATQSKTVEAFF. The V and J genes are TRBV25-1 and TRBJ1-1; D gene ambiguous. Germline CDR1 and CDR2: MGHDK and SYGVNS. There are 12 residues in the CDR3. The V gene lost 10 bases and the J gene lost 7 bases, with 16 bases spanning the gap.

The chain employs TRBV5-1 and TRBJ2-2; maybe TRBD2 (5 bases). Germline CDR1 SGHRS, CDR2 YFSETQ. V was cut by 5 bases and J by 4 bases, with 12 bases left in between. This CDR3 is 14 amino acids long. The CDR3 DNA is TGCGCCAGCAGGATGGGAGATAGCACCGGGGAGCTGTTTTTT. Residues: CASRMGDSTGELFF.

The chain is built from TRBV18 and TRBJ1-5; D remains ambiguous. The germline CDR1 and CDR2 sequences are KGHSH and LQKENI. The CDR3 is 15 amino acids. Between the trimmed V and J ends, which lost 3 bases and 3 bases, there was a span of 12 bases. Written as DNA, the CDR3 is TGTGCCAGCTCACCGACGGACGGTTACAATCAGCCCCAGCATTTT. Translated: CASSPTDGYNQPQHF.

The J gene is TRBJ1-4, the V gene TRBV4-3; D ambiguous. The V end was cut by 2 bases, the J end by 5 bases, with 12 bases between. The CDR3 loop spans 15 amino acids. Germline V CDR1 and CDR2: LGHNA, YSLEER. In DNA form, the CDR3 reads TGCGCCAGCAGCCAATCCCCGGACGGGAATGAAAAACTGTTTTTT. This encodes CASSQSPDGNEKLFF.

CDR3 protein: CASSLATLDRHGYTF. As DNA, the CDR3 is TGTGCCAGCAGCTTGGCTACCTTGGACAGGCACGGCTACACCTTC. The chain carries TRBV11-2 and TRBJ1-2, with TRBD1 matching 7 bases. The CDR3 runs 15 residues. The V gene end was trimmed by 3 bases and the J gene end by 8 bases; junction bases not matched to a gene: 12. Germline V gene sequence: CDR1 SGHAT, CDR2 FQNNGV.

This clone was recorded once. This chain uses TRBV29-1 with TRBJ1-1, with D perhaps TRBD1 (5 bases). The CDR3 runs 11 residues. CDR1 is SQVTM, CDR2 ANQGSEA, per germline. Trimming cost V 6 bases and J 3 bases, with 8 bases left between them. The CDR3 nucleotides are TGCAGCGTGGGGCGGGACACTGAAGCTTTCTTT. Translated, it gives CSVGRDTEAFF. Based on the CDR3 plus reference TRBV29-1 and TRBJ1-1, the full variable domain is SAVISQKPSRDICQRGTSLTIQCQVDSQVTMMFWYRQQPGQSLTLIATANQGSEATYESGFVIDKFPISRPNLTFSTLTVSNMSPEDSSIYLCSVGRDTEAFFGQGTRLTVV.

CDR3 loop: CASSPSGQGLSETQYF. As DNA, the CDR3 is TGTGCCAGCAGCCCGTCGGGACAGGGGCTCTCAGAGACCCAGTACTTC. V usage is TRBV9 and J usage is TRBJ2-5; 10 positions match TRBD1. This CDR3 comprises 16 residues. Per the germline V gene, CDR1 is SGDLS and CDR2 is YYNGEE. J gave up 4 bases and V 4 bases, and 10 bases lay outside the gene matches.

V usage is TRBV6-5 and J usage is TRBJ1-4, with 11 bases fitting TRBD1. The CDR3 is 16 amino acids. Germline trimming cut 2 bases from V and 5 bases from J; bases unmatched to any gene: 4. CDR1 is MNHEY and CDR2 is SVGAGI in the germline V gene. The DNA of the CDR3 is TGTGCCAGCAGTTACGGCGGGACAGGGGGGAATGAAAAACTGTTTTTT. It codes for CASSYGGTGGNEKLFF.

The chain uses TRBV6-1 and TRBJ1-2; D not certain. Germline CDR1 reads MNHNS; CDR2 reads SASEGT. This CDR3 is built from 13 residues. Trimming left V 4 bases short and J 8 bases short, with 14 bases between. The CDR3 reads CASSVGQNSGYTF. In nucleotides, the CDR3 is TGTGCCAGCAGTGTAGGGCAGAATTCGGGCTACACCTTC.

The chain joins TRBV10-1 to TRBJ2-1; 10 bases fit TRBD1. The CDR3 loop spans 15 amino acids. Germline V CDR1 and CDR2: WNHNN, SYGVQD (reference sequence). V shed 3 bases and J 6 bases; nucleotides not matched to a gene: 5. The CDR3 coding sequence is TGCGCCAGCAGTGACATGACAGGGGGCCTCAATGAGCAGTTCTTC. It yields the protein CASSDMTGGLNEQFF.

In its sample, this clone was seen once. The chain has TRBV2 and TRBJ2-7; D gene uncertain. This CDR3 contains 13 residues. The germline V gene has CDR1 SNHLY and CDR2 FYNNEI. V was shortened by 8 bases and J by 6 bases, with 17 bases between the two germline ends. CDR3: CASSRQAMIEQYF. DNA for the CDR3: TGTGCCAGCTCCCGTCAGGCCATGATCGAGCAGTACTTC.

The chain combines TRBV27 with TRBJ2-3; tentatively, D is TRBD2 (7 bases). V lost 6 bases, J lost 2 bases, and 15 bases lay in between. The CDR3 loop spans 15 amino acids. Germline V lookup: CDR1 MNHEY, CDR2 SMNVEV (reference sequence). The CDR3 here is CASRSGGHLTDTQYF. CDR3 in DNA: TGTGCCAGCAGATCGGGGGGCCATCTCACAGATACGCAGTATTTT.

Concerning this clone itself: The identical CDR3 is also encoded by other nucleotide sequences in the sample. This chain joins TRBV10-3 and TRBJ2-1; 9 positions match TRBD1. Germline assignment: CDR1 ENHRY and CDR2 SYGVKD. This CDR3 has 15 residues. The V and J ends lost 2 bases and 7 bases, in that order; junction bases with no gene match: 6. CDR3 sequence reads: CAISEVTGGHNEQFF. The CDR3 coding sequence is TGTGCCATCAGTGAGGTGACAGGGGGGCATAATGAGCAGTTCTTC.